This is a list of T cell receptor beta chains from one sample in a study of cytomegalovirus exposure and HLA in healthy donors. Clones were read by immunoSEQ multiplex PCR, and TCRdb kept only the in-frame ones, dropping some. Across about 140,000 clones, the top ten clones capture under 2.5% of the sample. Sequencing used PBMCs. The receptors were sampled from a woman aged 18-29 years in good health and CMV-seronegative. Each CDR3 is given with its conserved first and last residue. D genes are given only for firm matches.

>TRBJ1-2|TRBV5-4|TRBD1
TGTGCCAGCAGCGATCCCGGGACAGCCACCTATGGCTACACCTTC
CASSDPGTATYGYTF
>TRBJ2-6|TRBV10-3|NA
TGTGCCATCCAGGGGCCAGGTCGTAGGCCCTCGGGGGCCAACGTCCTGACTTTC
CAIQGPGRRPSGANVLTF
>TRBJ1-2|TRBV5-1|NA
TGCGCCAGCAGCGAGGACAGCTATGGCTACACCTTC
CASSEDSYGYTF
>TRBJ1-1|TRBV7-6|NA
TGTGCCAGCAGCTTAGGGAGGAACACTGAAGCTTTCTTT
CASSLGRNTEAFF
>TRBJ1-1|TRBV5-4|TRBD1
TGTGCCAGCAGCTTACAGGGGACTGAAGCTTTCTTT
CASSLQGTEAFF
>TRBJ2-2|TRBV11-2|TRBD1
TGTGCCAGCAGCTTAGGGACAGGGGCGAACACCGGGGAGCTGTTTTTT
CASSLGTGANTGELFF
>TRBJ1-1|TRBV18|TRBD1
TGTGCCAGCTCAGGACAGGGGCAGGACACTGAAGCTTTCTTT
CASSGQGQDTEAFF
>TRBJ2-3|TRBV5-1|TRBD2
TGCGCCAGCAGCGGCATGGGACTAGCAAACACAGATACGCAGTATTTT
CASSGMGLANTDTQYF
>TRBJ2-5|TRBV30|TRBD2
TGTGCCTGGGCTACGACCGGGGGGGAGACCCAGTACTTC
CAWATTGGETQYF
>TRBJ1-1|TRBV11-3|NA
TGTGCCAGCAGCTTCAGGGGTTGGGAGAACACTGAAGCTTTCTTT
CASSFRGWENTEAFF
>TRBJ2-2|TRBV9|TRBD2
TGTGCCAGCAGCCTCCCCCGGGAGGGGGTGAACACCGGGGAGCTGTTTTTT
CASSLPREGVNTGELFF
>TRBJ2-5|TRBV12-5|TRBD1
TGTGCTAGTGGTTTGGGCTCACTTCGGGACAGGGGGGAGACCCAGTACTTC
CASGLGSLRDRGETQYF
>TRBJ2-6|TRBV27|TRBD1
TGTGCCAGCAGTGGATACAGGGGAACAGGGGCCAACGTCCTGACTTTC
CASSGYRGTGANVLTF
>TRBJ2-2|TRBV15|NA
TGTGCCACCAGCAGCGCCGGTAGCGCGAACACCGGGGAGCTGTTTTTT
CATSSAGSANTGELFF
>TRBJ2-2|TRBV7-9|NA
TGTGCCAGCAGCTTAATGGCAGGGTGGGAGCTGTTTTTT
CASSLMAGWELFF
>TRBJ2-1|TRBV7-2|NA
TGTGCCAGCAGCTTAGAGGGAGGTCCAGGGAGTGAGCAGTTCTTC
CASSLEGGPGSEQFF
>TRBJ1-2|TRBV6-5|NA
TGTGCCAGCAGTCGCGACGGGACTCTTAGGGGCTACACCTTC
CASSRDGTLRGYTF
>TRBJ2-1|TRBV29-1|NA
TGCAGCGTTGGGGTGGGCGATTCCTCCTACAATGAGCAGTTCTTC
CSVGVGDSSYNEQFF
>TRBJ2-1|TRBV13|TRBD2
TGTGCCAGCAGCATAGAGGGACTAGCGGGAGGGCCCAAGTTCTTC
CASSIEGLAGGPKFF
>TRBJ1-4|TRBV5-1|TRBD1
TGCGCCAGCAGCTTGGAGGTTGGGACAGGGGATGAAAAACTGTTTTTT
CASSLEVGTGDEKLFF
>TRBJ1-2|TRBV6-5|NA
TGTGCCAGCAGTTACTCGGTCCTAAGGAGCTATGGCTACACCTTC
CASSYSVLRSYGYTF
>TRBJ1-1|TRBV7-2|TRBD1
TGTGCCAGCAGCTTAGGGGGGACAGGGGTTACCACTGAAGCTTTCTTT
CASSLGGTGVTTEAFF
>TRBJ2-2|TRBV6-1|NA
TGTGCCAGCAGTGAAGGGCGGGACACCGGGGAGCTGTTTTTT
CASSEGRDTGELFF
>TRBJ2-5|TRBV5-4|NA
TGTGCCAGCAGCCTTTGGACTGGTGACCGAGAGACCCAGTACTTC
CASSLWTGDRETQYF
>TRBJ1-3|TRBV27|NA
TGTGCCAGCAGGGGTTCAGGCTCTGGAAACACCATATATTTT
CASRGSGSGNTIYF
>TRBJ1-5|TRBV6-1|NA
TGTGCCAGCAGTGAAGGGTTGGGAGGAAATCAGCCCCAGCATTTT
CASSEGLGGNQPQHF
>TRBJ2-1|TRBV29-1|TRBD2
TGCAGCGCTGGGACTAGCGGGAGTTGGGATGAGCAGTTCTTC
CSAGTSGSWDEQFF
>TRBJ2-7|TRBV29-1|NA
TGCAGCGTTGGGGAGCTAGGGTTCGCCTACGAGCAGTACTTC
CSVGELGFAYEQYF
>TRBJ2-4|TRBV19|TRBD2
TGTGCCAGTAGTGTGGACCCTCCGGGACTAGCGGGCCAAAAGATTCAGTACTTC
CASSVDPPGLAGQKIQYF
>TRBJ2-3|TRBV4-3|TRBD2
TGCGCCAGCAGCCAAGCTACTACTAGCGGGAGCCCCACAGATACGCAGTATTTT
CASSQATTSGSPTDTQYF
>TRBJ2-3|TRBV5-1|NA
TGCGCCAGCAGCTCCGAAGGTGGGAGCCGCGGGGATACGCAGTATTTT
CASSSEGGSRGDTQYF
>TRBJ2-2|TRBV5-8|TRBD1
TGTGCCAGCAGCTTGGAGGGCAGGGGGACCGGGGAGCTGTTTTTT
CASSLEGRGTGELFF
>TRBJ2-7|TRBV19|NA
TGTGCCAGTAGGCAACACGGACAGCGGACTTTTTACGAGCAGTACTTC
CASRQHGQRTFYEQYF